This T cell receptor (beta chain) was documented in a study of vaccination and CD4 T cells after COVID-19. In the study overall: Two of the convalescents were Hispanic, and the group consisted of six males and four females. Each participant underwent a two-dose regimen of either the BNT162b2 or the mRNA-1273 vaccine. A few convalescent patients gave samples at day 14 post-vaccination, and they were sampled again at days 161 to 241 post-vaccination.

Indicated time point: late sampling 161 to 241 days after vaccination in three convalescent patients. TCRdb ran MiXCR on the PCR reads and lists one entry per CDR3 protein. The sample lists about 29,000 distinct CDR3 sequences, approximately 49% occurring once. This CDR3 spans 11 amino acids. Germline V gene sequence: CDR1 MNHEY, CDR2 SMNVEV (reference sequence). V lost 5 bases, J lost 3 bases, and 5 bases lay in between. The starting material was CD4+ T cells from blood, obtained about 7 months after SARS-CoV-2 vaccination. The TCR sequence derives from a human donor who had recovered from COVID-19. V usage is TRBV27 and J usage is TRBJ2-7; no clear D. Here the CDR3 reads CASSDFYEQYF. The CDR3 DNA reads TGTGCCAGCAGTGACTTCTACGAGCAGTACTTC.